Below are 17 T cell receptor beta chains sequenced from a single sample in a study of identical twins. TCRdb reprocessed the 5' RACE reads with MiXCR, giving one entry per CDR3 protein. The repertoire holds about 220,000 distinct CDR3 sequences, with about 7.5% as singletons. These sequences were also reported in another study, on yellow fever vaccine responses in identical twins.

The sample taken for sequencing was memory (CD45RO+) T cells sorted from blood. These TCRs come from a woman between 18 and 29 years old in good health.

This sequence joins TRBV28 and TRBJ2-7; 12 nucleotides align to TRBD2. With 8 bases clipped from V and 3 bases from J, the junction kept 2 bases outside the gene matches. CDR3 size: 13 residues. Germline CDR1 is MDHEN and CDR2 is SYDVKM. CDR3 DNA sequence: TGTGCCAGCGGACTAGCGGGGTACTACGAGCAGTACTTC. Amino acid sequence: CASGLAGYYEQYF.

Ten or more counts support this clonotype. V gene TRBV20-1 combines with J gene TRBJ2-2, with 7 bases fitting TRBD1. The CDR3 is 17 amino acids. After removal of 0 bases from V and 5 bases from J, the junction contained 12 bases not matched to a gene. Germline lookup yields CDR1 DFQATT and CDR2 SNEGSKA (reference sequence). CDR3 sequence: CSAREYGRGYRTGELFF. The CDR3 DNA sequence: TGCAGTGCTAGAGAATATGGCAGGGGGTACCGAACCGGGGAGCTGTTTTTT.

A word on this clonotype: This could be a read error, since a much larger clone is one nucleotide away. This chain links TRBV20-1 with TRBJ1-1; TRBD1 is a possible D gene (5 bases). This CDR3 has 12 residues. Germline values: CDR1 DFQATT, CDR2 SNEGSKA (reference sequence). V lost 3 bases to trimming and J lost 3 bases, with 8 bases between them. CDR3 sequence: CSASRGHTEAFF. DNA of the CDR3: TGCAGTGCTAGTAGGGGACACACTGAAGCTTTCTTT.

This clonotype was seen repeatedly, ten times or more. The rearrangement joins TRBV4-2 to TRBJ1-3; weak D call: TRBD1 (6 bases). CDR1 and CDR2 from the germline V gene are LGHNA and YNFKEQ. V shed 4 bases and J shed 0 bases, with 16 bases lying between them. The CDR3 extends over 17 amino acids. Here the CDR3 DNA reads TGTGCCAGCAGCCCGGAGGGGGGAAGCCGCTCTGGAAACACCATATATTTT. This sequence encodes CASSPEGGSRSGNTIYF.

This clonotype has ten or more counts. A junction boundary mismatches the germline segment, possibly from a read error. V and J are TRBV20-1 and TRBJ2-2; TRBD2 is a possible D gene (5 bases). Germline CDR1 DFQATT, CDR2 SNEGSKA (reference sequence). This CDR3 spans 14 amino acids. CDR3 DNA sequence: TGCAGTGCTAGGGTTCGAGGGAACGCCGGGGAGCTGTTTTTT. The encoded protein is CSARVRGNAGELFF.

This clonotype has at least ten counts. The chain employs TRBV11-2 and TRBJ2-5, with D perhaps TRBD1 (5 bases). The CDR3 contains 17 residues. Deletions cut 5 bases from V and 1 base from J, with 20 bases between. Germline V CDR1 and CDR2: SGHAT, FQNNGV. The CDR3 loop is CASSQFNLPGSQETQYF. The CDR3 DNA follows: TGTGCCAGCAGCCAATTTAACCTCCCAGGGTCCCAAGAGACCCAGTACTTC.

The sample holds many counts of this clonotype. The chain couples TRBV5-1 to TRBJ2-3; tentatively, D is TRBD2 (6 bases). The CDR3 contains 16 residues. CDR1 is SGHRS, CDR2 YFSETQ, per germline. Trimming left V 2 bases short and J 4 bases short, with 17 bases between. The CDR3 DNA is TGCGCCAGCAGCTTTAGTCCGGGAGTGTCAGCAGATACGCAGTATTTT. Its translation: CASSFSPGVSADTQYF.

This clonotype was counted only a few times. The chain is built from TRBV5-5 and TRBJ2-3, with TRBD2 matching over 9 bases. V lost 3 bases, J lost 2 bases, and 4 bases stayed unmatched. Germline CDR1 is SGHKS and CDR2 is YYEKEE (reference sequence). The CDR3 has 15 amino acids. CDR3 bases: TGTGCCAGCAGCTCGACTAGCGGTCCCACAGATACGCAGTATTTT. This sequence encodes CASSSTSGPTDTQYF.

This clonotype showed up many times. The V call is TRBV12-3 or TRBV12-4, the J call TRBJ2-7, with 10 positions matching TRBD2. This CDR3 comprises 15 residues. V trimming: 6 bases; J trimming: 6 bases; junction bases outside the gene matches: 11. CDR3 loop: CASRPQRGGGPEQYF. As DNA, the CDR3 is TGTGCCAGCAGACCTCAGCGGGGGGGAGGCCCCGAGCAGTACTTC.

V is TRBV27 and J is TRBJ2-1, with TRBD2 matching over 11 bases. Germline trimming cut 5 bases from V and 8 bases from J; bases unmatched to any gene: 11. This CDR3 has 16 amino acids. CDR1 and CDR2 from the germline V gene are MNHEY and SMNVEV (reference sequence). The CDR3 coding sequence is TGTGCCAGCAGTAGACTCCCTAGCGGGAGGCTCTATGAGCAGTTCTTC. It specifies CASSRLPSGRLYEQFF.

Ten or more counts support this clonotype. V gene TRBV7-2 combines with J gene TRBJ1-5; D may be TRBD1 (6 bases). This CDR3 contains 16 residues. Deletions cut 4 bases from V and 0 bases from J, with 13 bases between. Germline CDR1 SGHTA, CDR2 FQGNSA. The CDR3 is CASSYLTGSSNQPQHF. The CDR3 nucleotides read TGTGCCAGCAGCTATCTGACAGGATCTAGCAATCAGCCCCAGCATTTT.

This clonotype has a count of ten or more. CDR3 DNA: TGCAGTGCTTTCGGTAAGCAGGGCCGAGGCACTGAAGCTTTCTTT. Protein sequence: CSAFGKQGRGTEAFF. The chain links TRBV20-1 to TRBJ1-1, with a tentative D call TRBD1 (5 bases). Germline values: CDR1 DFQATT, CDR2 SNEGSKA (reference sequence). This CDR3 has 15 amino acids. Deletions cut 5 bases from V and 4 bases from J, with 20 bases between.

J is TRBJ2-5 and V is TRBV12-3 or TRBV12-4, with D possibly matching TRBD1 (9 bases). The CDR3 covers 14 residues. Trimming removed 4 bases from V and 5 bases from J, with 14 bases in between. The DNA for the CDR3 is TGTGCCAGCAGTTCGGGGGGGACAGGGGAGACCCAGTACTTC. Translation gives CASSSGGTGETQYF.

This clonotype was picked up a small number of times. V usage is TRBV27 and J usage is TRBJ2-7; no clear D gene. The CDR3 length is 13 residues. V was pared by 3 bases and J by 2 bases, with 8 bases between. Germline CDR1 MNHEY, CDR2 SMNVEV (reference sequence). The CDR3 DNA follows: TGTGCCAGCAGTTTTAGTCGTACCTACGAGCAGTACTTC. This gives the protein CASSFSRTYEQYF.

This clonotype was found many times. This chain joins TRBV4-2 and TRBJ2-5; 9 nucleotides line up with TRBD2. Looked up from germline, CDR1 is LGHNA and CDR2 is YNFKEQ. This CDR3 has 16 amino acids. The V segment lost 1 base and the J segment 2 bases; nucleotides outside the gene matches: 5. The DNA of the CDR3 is TGTGCCAGCAGCCAAGGGGTTGCGGGGGGGCAAGAGACCCAGTACTTC. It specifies CASSQGVAGGQETQYF.

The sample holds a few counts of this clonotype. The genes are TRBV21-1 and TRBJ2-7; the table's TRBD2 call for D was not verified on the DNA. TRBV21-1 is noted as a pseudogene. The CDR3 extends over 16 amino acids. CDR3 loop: CASSSRLAGGSYEQYF. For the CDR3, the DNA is TGTGCCAGCAGCTCTAGACTAGCGGGAGGTTCCTACGAGCAGTACTTC.

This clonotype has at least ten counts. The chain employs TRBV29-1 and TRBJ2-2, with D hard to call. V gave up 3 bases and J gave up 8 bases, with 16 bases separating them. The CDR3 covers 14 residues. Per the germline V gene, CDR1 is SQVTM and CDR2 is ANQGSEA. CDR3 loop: CSVEVSPMGGELFF. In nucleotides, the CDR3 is TGCAGCGTTGAGGTTTCTCCAATGGGTGGGGAGCTGTTTTTT.